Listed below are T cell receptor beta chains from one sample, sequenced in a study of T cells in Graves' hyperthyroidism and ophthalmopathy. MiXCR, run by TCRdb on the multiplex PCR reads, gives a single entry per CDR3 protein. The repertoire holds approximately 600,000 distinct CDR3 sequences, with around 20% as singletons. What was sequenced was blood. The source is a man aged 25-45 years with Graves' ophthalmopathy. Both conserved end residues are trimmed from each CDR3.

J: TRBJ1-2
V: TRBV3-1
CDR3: ASSPGPPYGYT

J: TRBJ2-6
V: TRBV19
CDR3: ASGDSGGSGANVLT

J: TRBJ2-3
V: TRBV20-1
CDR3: SASRPTSTDTQY

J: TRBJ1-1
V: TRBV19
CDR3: ASSIGLVGENTEAF

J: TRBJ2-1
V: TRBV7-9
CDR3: ASSLGGGISYNEQF

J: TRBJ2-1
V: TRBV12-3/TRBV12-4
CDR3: ASSLAGREVKF

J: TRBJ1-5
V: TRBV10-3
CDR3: AISYGVGAQQPQH

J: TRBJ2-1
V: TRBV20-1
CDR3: SARTSGRSGEQF

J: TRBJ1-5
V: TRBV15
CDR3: ATEPTGRGNQPQH

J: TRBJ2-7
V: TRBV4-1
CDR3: ASTPGMGSYEQY

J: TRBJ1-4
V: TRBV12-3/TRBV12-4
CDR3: ASSLKRAQGAGEKLF

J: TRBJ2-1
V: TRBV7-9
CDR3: ASSPPSAGVGEQF

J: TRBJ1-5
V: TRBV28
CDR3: ASGGTGLNQPQH

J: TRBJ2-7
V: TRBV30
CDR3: AWRTGASYEQY

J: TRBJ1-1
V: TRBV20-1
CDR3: SARPLDRGDTEAF

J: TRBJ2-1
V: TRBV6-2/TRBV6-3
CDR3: ASIPSGTSTPNEQF

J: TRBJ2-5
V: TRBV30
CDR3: AWRSGRNQETQY

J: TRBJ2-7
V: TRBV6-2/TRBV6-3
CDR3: ASSSRTSGRNGREQY

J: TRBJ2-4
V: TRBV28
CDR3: ASSPWETGPMADIQY

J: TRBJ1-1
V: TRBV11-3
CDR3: ASSYMGRAF

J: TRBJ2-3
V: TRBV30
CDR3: AWSVIFGTDTQY

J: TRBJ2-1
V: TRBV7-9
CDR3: ASSPTSGIGDEQF

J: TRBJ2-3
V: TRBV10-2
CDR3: ASSESGLADDTDTQY

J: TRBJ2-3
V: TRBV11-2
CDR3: ASSLGGGSQDTQY

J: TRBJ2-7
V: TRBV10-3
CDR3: AISDRRTSGSYEQY

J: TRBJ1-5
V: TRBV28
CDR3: ASSLDLGDQPQH

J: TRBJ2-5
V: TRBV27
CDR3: ASQTGGLPQY

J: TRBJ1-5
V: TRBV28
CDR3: ASRPGGLNQPQH

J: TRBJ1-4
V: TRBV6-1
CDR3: ASRDRGREKLF

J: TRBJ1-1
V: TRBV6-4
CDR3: ASSLATGPSTEAF

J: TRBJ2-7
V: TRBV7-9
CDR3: ASSSPGRAYEQY

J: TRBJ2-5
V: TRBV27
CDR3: ASSLAGTGLAGNEETQY

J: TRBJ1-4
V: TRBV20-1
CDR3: SARDAGGKLF

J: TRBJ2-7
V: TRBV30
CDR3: AWSVGGGPYEQY

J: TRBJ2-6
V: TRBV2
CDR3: ASRSELSGANVLT

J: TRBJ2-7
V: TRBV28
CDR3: ASTPGSIYEQY

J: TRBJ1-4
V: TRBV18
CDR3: ASSPRLGTGNEKLF

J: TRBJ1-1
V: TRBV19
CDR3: ASRRNPGNTEAF

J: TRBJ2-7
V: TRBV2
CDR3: ASNQLAGSYEQY

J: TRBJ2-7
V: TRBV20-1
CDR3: SAWTDTYEQY

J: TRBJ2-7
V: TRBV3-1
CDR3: ASSQMGQSGGYEQY

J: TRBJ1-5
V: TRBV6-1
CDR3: ASSVIGSPFDQPQH

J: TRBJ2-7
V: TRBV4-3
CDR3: ASSQTPLYEQY

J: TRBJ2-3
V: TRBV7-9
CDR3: ASSPPPSTDTQY

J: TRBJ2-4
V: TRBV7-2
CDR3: ASSPRGGGLAKNIQY

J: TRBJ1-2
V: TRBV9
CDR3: ASSVTRQGLDGYT

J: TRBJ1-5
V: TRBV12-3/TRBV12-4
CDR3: ASRFSGVGGSQH

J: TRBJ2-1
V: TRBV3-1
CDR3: ASSQDSPLAGGGNEQF

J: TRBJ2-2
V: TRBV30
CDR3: AWRGMGANTGELF

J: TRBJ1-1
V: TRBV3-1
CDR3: ASSRSGGGEAF

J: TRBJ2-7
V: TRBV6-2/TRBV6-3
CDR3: ASNRWDRDYEQY

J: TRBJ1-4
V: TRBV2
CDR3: ASSRDGQRSEKLF

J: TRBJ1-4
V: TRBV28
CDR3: ASSSGHRNEKLF